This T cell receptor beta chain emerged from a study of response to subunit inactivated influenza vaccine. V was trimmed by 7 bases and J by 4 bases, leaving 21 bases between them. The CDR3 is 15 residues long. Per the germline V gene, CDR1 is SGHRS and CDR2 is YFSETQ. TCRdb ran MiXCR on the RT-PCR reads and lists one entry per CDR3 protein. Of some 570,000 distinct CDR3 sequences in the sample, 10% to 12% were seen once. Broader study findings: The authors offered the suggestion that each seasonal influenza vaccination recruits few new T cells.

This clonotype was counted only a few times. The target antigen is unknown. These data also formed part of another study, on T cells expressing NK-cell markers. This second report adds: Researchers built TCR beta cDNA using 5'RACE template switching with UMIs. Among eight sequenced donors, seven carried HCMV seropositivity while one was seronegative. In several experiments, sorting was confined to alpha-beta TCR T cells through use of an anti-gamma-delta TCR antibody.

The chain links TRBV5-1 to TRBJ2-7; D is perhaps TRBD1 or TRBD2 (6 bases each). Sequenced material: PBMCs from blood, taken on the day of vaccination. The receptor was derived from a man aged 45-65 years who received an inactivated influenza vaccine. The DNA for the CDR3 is TGCGCCAGCCGACCGGGGGCAGGGACTCTATACGAGCAGTACTTC. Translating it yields CASRPGAGTLYEQYF.